These 30 T cell receptor beta chains came from one sample sequenced in a study of blood T cell repertoires in COVID-19. Profiling relied on immunoSEQ multiplex PCR, and the TCRdb table lists in-frame clones only, not all of them. The table lists about 200,000 clones, more than 75% of them singletons, with around 5% in the top ten. The sequenced sample consisted of peripheral blood. The receptor source for this set is an elderly woman with acute or convalescent COVID-19.

The rearrangement uses TRBV7-8 and TRBJ2-1; the D gene is possibly TRBD1 (6 bases). The CDR3 contains 16 residues. Deletions cut 5 bases from V and 3 bases from J, with 17 bases between. Germline CDR1 and CDR2: SGHVS and FQNEAQ. The CDR3 loop is CASSRNTGINYNEQFF. The CDR3 region has the DNA TGTGCCAGCAGCCGAAACACAGGGATTAACTACAATGAGCAGTTCTTC. The full variable domain, rest sourced from reference TRBV7-8 and TRBJ2-1, is GAGVSQSPRYKVAKRGQDVALRCDPISGHVSLFWYQQALGQGPEFLTYFQNEAQLDKSGLPSDRFFAERPEGSVSTLKIQRTQQEDSAVYLCASSRNTGINYNEQFFGPGTRLTVL.

The chain combines TRBV6-5 with TRBJ2-3, with 12 bases aligning to TRBD1. Germline CDR1 and CDR2: MNHEY and SVGAGI. Germline trimming cut 6 bases from V and 7 bases from J; bases unmatched to any gene: 8. The CDR3 spans 15 residues. CDR3 sequence reads: CASSQTGTGGNTQYF. Written as DNA, the CDR3 is TGTGCCAGCAGCCAAACCGGGACAGGGGGCAATACGCAGTATTTT.

This clone occurred once. This chain links TRBV9 with TRBJ2-3, with TRBD2 matching over 8 bases. V lost 5 bases to trimming and J lost 0 bases; unmatched junction nucleotides: 5. Germline CDR1 and CDR2: SGDLS and YYNGEE. The CDR3 has 15 amino acids. The chain's CDR3 is CASSREGLSTDTQYF. CDR3 coding DNA: TGTGCCAGCAGTCGGGAGGGCCTTAGCACAGATACGCAGTATTTT.

Note on this clone: The same CDR3 arises from other DNA sequences in this sample as well. The chain couples TRBV11-2 to TRBJ2-7; no clear D. CDR1 and CDR2 from the germline V gene are SGHAT and FQNNGV. CDR3 size: 11 residues. Trimming left V 1 base short and J 7 bases short, with 5 bases between. The CDR3 is CASSLVYEQYF. CDR3 DNA: TGTGCCAGCAGCTTAGTCTATGAGCAGTACTTC. Supplemented by reference TRBV11-2 and TRBJ2-7, the full variable domain reads EAGVAQSPRYKIIEKRQSVAFWCNPISGHATLYWYQQILGQGPKLLIQFQNNGVVDDSQLPKDRFSAERLKGVDSTLKIQPAKLEDSAVYLCASSLVYEQYFGPGTRLTVT.

The chain couples TRBV7-6 to TRBJ2-7; TRBD2 agrees at 8 bases. V was clipped by 5 bases and J by 5 bases; unmatched bases: 5. The CDR3 covers 13 residues. The germline V gene encodes CDR1 SGHVS and CDR2 FNYEAQ. The CDR3 sequence is CASSAGAGDEQYF. The DNA for the CDR3 is TGTGCCAGCAGCGCGGGAGCGGGAGACGAGCAGTACTTC.

The V and J genes are TRBV2 and TRBJ1-6; 8 positions match TRBD1. This CDR3 contains 14 residues. CDR1 and CDR2 (germline): SNHLY, FYNNEI. The J segment lost 9 bases and the V segment lost 7 bases, leaving 8 bases of the junction unmatched. The CDR3 DNA reads as TGTGCCAGCATTTATCAGGGGGCCGGTTCACCCCTCCACTTT. It is translated as CASIYQGAGSPLHF.

The rearrangement links TRBV6-5 to TRBJ1-3; the match to TRBD1 covers 7 bases. Germline CDR1 is MNHEY and CDR2 is SVGAGI. Trimming cost V 2 bases and J 0 bases; bases outside gene matches: 4. This CDR3 has 16 residues. The CDR3 coding sequence is TGTGCCAGCAGTTACGGTCGGGACAGCTCTGGAAACACCATATATTTT. Translating it yields CASSYGRDSSGNTIYF.

V gene TRBV18 combines with J gene TRBJ1-4; 11 bases are a match to TRBD1. V trimming: 4 bases; J trimming: 8 bases; junction bases outside the gene matches: 6. From germline, CDR1 is KGHSH and CDR2 LQKENI. CDR3 size: 15 residues. The CDR3 protein is CASSLPGTGGEKLFF. The CDR3 DNA sequence: TGTGCCAGCTCACTACCCGGGACAGGGGGAGAAAAACTGTTTTTT.

The rearrangement links TRBV15 to TRBJ2-1; 16 bases are a match to TRBD2. This CDR3 has 19 amino acids. Germline CDR1 is LNHNV and CDR2 is YYDKDF (reference sequence). The trim removed 4 bases at V and 5 bases at J, leaving 11 bases unmatched. The CDR3: CATSKGLAGGAGVDNEQFF. For the CDR3, the DNA is TGTGCCACCAGCAAGGGACTAGCGGGGGGGGCAGGCGTGGACAATGAGCAGTTCTTC.

V and J are TRBV2 and TRBJ1-2; tentative D call: TRBD1 (6 bases). The V end was cut by 11 bases, the J end by 8 bases, with 21 bases between. Germline CDR1 SNHLY, CDR2 FYNNEI. This CDR3 has 13 amino acids. The CDR3: CAGQEGQHIGYTF. Here the CDR3 DNA reads TGTGCCGGCCAAGAAGGACAGCATATCGGCTACACCTTC.

The chain joins TRBV10-3 to TRBJ2-7; TRBD1 agrees at 8 bases. The ends lost 5 bases at V and 4 bases at J; junction bases unmatched: 4. The CDR3 sequence is 13 residues long. CDR1 is ENHRY and CDR2 is SYGVKD in the germline V gene. The CDR3 protein is CAISKGQVYEQYF. The DNA of the CDR3 is TGTGCCATCAGTAAGGGACAGGTTTACGAGCAGTACTTC.

This chain uses TRBV28 with TRBJ2-1, with D tentatively TRBD1 (5 bases). CDR1 is MDHEN, CDR2 SYDVKM, per germline. The CDR3 length is 14 residues. V lost 8 bases and J 0 bases, leaving 11 bases between the germline ends. The CDR3 coding sequence is TGTGCCAGCTTGGACACCAGCTCCTACAATGAGCAGTTCTTC. Its protein product is CASLDTSSYNEQFF.

The chain joins TRBV19 to TRBJ2-1; the match to TRBD2 covers 7 bases. The CDR3 runs to 14 residues. The V and J ends lost 9 bases and 4 bases, in that order; junction bases with no gene match: 9. The germline CDR1 and CDR2 sequences are LNHDA and SQIVND (reference sequence). CDR3 in amino acids: CASTGGVLYNEQFF. The DNA of the CDR3 is TGTGCCAGCACGGGGGGAGTCCTTTACAATGAGCAGTTCTTC.

The rearrangement links TRBV5-1 to TRBJ1-2, with 8 bases matching TRBD1. V lost 0 bases to trimming and J lost 10 bases; unmatched junction nucleotides: 8. The CDR3 has 14 amino acids. Germline assignment: CDR1 SGHRS and CDR2 YFSETQ. CDR3 in amino acids: CASSLALDRVAYTF. CDR3 nucleotide sequence: TGCGCCAGCAGCTTGGCCCTGGACAGGGTGGCCTACACCTTC.

V usage is TRBV5-1 and J usage is TRBJ1-1; no firm D call. Trimming stripped 0 bases from V and 4 bases from J, with 13 bases between. This CDR3 is built from 15 residues. CDR1 and CDR2 (germline): SGHRS, YFSETQ. The CDR3 loop is CASSLAMGRGTEAFF. The CDR3 DNA sequence: TGCGCCAGCAGCTTGGCGATGGGGAGAGGCACTGAAGCTTTCTTT.

The rearrangement links TRBV7-2 to TRBJ1-2; no clear D gene. V was clipped by 2 bases and J by 6 bases, with 19 bases between them. Germline loops: CDR1 SGHTA, CDR2 FQGNSA. This CDR3 contains 16 residues. CDR3 sequence (DNA): TGTGCCAGCAGCTTACAGGAGGCGGGTTACGGGAATGGCTACACCTTC. It is translated as CASSLQEAGYGNGYTF.

The chain is built from TRBV3-1 (or the pseudogene TRBV3-2) and TRBJ1-6; TRBD1 matches at 10 bases. V trimming: 3 bases; J trimming: 10 bases; junction bases outside the gene matches: 12. CDR1 and CDR2 (germline): LGHDT, YNNKEL (reference sequence). The CDR3 is made up of 17 amino acids. CDR3: CASSHSTGTGAKSPLHF. Written as DNA, the CDR3 is TGTGCCAGCAGCCATTCCACCGGGACAGGGGCCAAGTCACCCCTCCACTTT.

The chain is built from TRBV18 and TRBJ2-7, with D perhaps TRBD2 (6 bases). CDR1 is KGHSH, CDR2 LQKENI, per germline. Trimming shortened V by 3 bases and J by 4 bases, and 16 bases separated the two germline ends. This CDR3 is built from 15 residues. CDR3 protein: CASSPVGSGEYEQYF. Written as DNA, the CDR3 is TGTGCCAGCTCACCGGTCGGGAGTGGGGAATACGAGCAGTACTTC.

A remark on this clone: The sample holds other DNA sequences that translate to the same CDR3. The chain recombines TRBV5-1 with TRBJ1-1; 9 nucleotides align to TRBD1. CDR3 length: 15 residues. Per germline, CDR1 SGHRS and CDR2 YFSETQ. V lost 1 base, J lost 1 base, and 2 bases stayed unmatched. In DNA form, the CDR3 reads TGCGCCAGCAGCTTGCAGGGACAGGGGAACACTGAAGCTTTCTTT. Translating gives CASSLQGQGNTEAFF.

The rearrangement joins TRBV5-1 to TRBJ2-3; 9 bases fit TRBD2. V shed 3 bases, J shed 8 bases, and the junction held 7 bases outside the gene matches. CDR3 size: 14 residues. The germline V gene encodes CDR1 SGHRS and CDR2 YFSETQ. The CDR3 protein is CASSSTSGGGTQYF. DNA of the CDR3: TGCGCCAGCAGCTCGACTAGCGGCGGTGGTACGCAGTATTTT. The full variable domain, rest sourced from reference TRBV5-1 and TRBJ2-3, is KAGVTQTPRYLIKTRGQQVTLSCSPISGHRSVSWYQQTPGQGLQFLFEYFSETQRNKGNFPGRFSGRQFSNSRSEMNVSTLELGDSALYLCASSSTSGGGTQYFGPGTRLTVL.

This chain connects TRBV10-3 to TRBJ2-5; D ambiguous. Germline loops: CDR1 ENHRY, CDR2 SYGVKD. The CDR3 is 15 residues long. The ends were cut back, 0 bases at V and 2 bases at J, with 10 bases in the middle. This CDR3 is CAISESSTNQETQYF. In nucleotides, the CDR3 is TGTGCCATCAGTGAGTCTTCGACAAATCAAGAGACCCAGTACTTC.

This clone was detected only once. The J gene is TRBJ1-6, the V gene TRBV4-3; 8 bases are shared with TRBD1. CDR3 length equals 17 residues. The germline V gene encodes CDR1 LGHNA and CDR2 YSLEER. V was pared by 0 bases and J by 10 bases, with 11 bases of the junction left unmatched. CDR3 sequence: CASSQEGGRGLGSPLHF. The CDR3 nucleotides are TGCGCCAGCAGCCAAGAAGGGGGCAGGGGGCTTGGGTCACCCCTCCACTTT.

The genes are TRBV20-1 and TRBJ2-6; D unresolved. V lost 3 bases, J lost 0 bases, and 18 bases lay in between. The CDR3 consists of 18 residues. The germline V gene encodes CDR1 DFQATT and CDR2 SNEGSKA (reference sequence). The CDR3, as DNA: TGCAGTGCTAGTATTCGCGACTCCAAATTCTCTGGGGCCAACGTCCTGACTTTC. This gives the protein CSASIRDSKFSGANVLTF.

The count of this clone is one. This sequence joins TRBV28 and TRBJ2-5; D perhaps matches TRBD1 (6 bases). Germline V gene lookup returns CDR1 MDHEN and CDR2 SYDVKM. V was pared by 1 base and J by 2 bases, with 14 bases between. The CDR3 has 16 residues. The CDR3 reads CASSLSGRGTQETQYF. Written as DNA, the CDR3 is TGTGCCAGCAGTTTATCAGGCAGGGGCACACAAGAGACCCAGTACTTC.

This clone was counted only a few times. V is TRBV9 and J is TRBJ2-2; D gene unclear. This CDR3 contains 14 residues. V was pared by 9 bases and J by 0 bases, with 12 bases between. CDR1 and CDR2 (germline): SGDLS, YYNGEE. Here the CDR3 DNA reads TGTGCCACTTCTCTAAATCCGAACACCGGGGAGCTGTTTTTT. Translation: CATSLNPNTGELFF.

The J gene is TRBJ1-1, the V gene TRBV29-1; D is perhaps TRBD1 (5 bases). The CDR3 extends over 13 amino acids. V was trimmed by 8 bases and J by 0 bases, leaving 13 bases between them. CDR1 and CDR2 from the germline V gene are SQVTM and ANQGSEA. The CDR3 reads CSLGGGMNTEAFF. CDR3 nucleotides: TGCAGCCTTGGGGGAGGGATGAACACTGAAGCTTTCTTT. Variable domain in full (rest from reference TRBV29-1 and TRBJ1-1): SAVISQKPSRDICQRGTSLTIQCQVDSQVTMMFWYRQQPGQSLTLIATANQGSEATYESGFVIDKFPISRPNLTFSTLTVSNMSPEDSSIYLCSLGGGMNTEAFFGQGTRLTVV.

CDR3: CASSPPGQANEKLFF. The CDR3 coding sequence is TGTGCCAGCAGTCCTCCGGGACAGGCTAATGAAAAACTGTTTTTT. The V and J genes are TRBV28 and TRBJ1-4; TRBD1 matches at 8 bases. With V trimmed by 5 bases and J by 3 bases, 5 bases remained unmatched. Germline V gives CDR1 MDHEN, CDR2 SYDVKM. The CDR3 spans 15 residues.

J is TRBJ2-1 and V is TRBV19; 11 bases match TRBD2. Trimming took 8 bases from V and 4 from J; bases not matched to a gene: 4. The CDR3 totals 14 residues. Germline V gene sequence: CDR1 LNHDA, CDR2 SQIVND (reference sequence). This CDR3 reads CASSGTSGYNEQFF. Written as DNA, the CDR3 is TGTGCCAGTTCCGGGACTAGCGGTTACAATGAGCAGTTCTTC.

The V and J genes are TRBV21-1 and TRBJ2-3; TRBD1, as called in the table, went unchecked against the DNA. TRBV21-1 is a known pseudogene. The CDR3 loop spans 16 amino acids. The CDR3 is CASSSQGPPCTDTQYF. The CDR3, as DNA: TGTGCCAGCAGCTCACAGGGACCTCCCTGCACAGATACGCAGTATTTT.

V gene TRBV5-6 combines with J gene TRBJ2-7, with D uncertain. Germline assignment: CDR1 SGHDT and CDR2 YYEEEE. V was shortened by 4 bases and J by 3 bases, with 14 bases between the two germline ends. This CDR3 region has 14 residues. CDR3 nucleotide sequence: TGTGCCAGCAGCCCCGCCTGGAGAGTCTACGAGCAGTACTTC. Protein sequence: CASSPAWRVYEQYF.